A selection of T cell receptor beta chains follows, all from one sample in a study of blood T cell repertoires in COVID-19. Sequenced by immunoSEQ multiplex PCR; TCRdb stores in-frame clones only, minus some. The profile shows 150,000 to 250,000 clones, around 95% of them singletons. The sequencing sample was made of peripheral blood. The receptors here all came from a man aged 25-45 years with COVID-19, enrolled during active disease. The conserved cysteine and the conserved F or W are not part of the CDR3 here. Fields, in order: V gene, J gene, clone size, CDR3 protein. Size values are once, few and many counts, or a class for expanded clones, and some rows have none.

TRBV7-2,TRBJ1-1,-,ASSLSIGPLGTEAF
TRBV4-1,TRBJ2-3,-,ASSQVQEDTQY
TRBV3-1/TRBV3-2,TRBJ1-2,-,ASSPGQGGFYGYT
TRBV7-3,TRBJ2-7,few,ASSLSGTGSYEQY
TRBV5-1,TRBJ1-6,-,ASSLETGNYNSPLH
TRBV19,TRBJ1-1,-,ASSIDPRATEAF
TRBV7-9,TRBJ1-1,-,ASSFDTNTEAF
TRBV2,TRBJ2-7,-,ASKRGPSSGKHYEQY
TRBV24-1,TRBJ2-2,-,ATSDRGTGTNTGELF
TRBV27,TRBJ1-3,-,ASSPDSFGNTIY
TRBV2,TRBJ2-3,few,ASRERLAGASTDTQY
TRBV1,TRBJ2-3,-,TSSPCSAGGPDTQY
TRBV7-6,TRBJ1-4,-,ASSRVYEKGDEKLF
TRBV5-1,TRBJ1-2,-,ASSLGSDRSGYT